A selection of T cell receptor beta chains follows, all from one sample in a study of cytomegalovirus exposure and HLA in healthy donors. Produced via immunoSEQ multiplex PCR; TCRdb's table is partial and in-frame only. The table lists 100,000 or so clones, about 70% of them singletons. Sequencing was done on a sample of PBMCs. These receptors all come from a woman aged 35 to 49 in good health and CMV-seronegative. Both conserved end residues are part of each CDR3. Each record gives: D gene, V gene, clone size, J gene, CDR3 protein, CDR3 DNA. The D gene is left open where the match is weak. Where a row states a size, it is once, few, many or the class of an expanded clone; other rows omit it.

TRBD1	TRBV5-6	few	TRBJ1-1	CASSLVGGSEAFF	TGTGCCAGCAGCTTGGTAGGGGGCAGTGAAGCTTTCTTT
NA	TRBV30	NA	TRBJ1-5	CAWRGDTANQPQHF	TGTGCCTGGAGGGGGGACACGGCCAATCAGCCCCAGCATTTT
TRBD2	TRBV7-3	NA	TRBJ2-2	CASNLAGPNTGELFF	TGTGCCAGCAACTTAGCGGGACCGAACACCGGGGAGCTGTTTTTT
TRBD1	TRBV13	NA	TRBJ2-7	CASSWDRGHEQYF	TGTGCCAGCAGCTGGGACAGGGGGCACGAGCAGTACTTC
NA	TRBV2	NA	TRBJ1-4	CASRLDISEEKLFF	TGTGCCAGCAGGCTGGACATAAGTGAGGAAAAACTGTTTTTT
TRBD1	TRBV28	NA	TRBJ1-4	CASSRGGPNEKLFF	TGTGCCAGCAGTCGAGGGGGCCCGAATGAAAAACTGTTTTTT
TRBD1	TRBV27	few	TRBJ2-3	CASSLDRERADTQYF	TGTGCCAGCAGTTTAGACAGGGAGAGGGCAGATACGCAGTATTTT
NA	TRBV19	NA	TRBJ1-6	CASSIELGLNSPLHF	TGTGCCAGTAGTATAGAATTGGGGCTGAATTCACCCCTCCACTTT
TRBD1	TRBV5-4	once	TRBJ2-2	CASSLGVTGAGGELFF	TGTGCCAGCAGCTTGGGAGTGACAGGGGCCGGCGGGGAGCTGTTTTTT
TRBD1	TRBV9	NA	TRBJ2-5	CASSLGQGRDETQYF	TGTGCCAGCAGCCTAGGACAGGGGCGTGATGAGACCCAGTACTTC
TRBD2	TRBV30	NA	TRBJ2-3	CAWSVLAGGITDTQYF	TGTGCCTGGAGTGTACTAGCGGGGGGGATCACAGATACGCAGTATTTT
NA	TRBV11-3	once	TRBJ2-1	CASGPSGTQEQFF	TGTGCCAGCGGCCCTTCCGGGACACAGGAGCAGTTCTTC